This T cell receptor (beta chain) was found in a study of shared clonotypes between healthy human individuals. The V gene end was trimmed by 1 base and the J gene end by 5 bases; junction bases not matched to a gene: 5. This CDR3 has 14 residues. The germline gives CDR1 SGHRS, CDR2 YFSETQ. On this clone itself: Its antigen is not identified.

Overall study results and limits: Sampling covered blood only; tissue repertoires likely differ.

Study processing details: Filtering differed for immunoSEQ, which gave only junction sequences without quality scores. TCRdb keeps only in-frame clones here, not all; method: immunoSEQ multiplex PCR. Clone size and V and J calls were adopted from that table, with D and trimming inferred from the DNA. Altogether 450,000 to 500,000 clones are present, over 75% being singletons, with the ten largest covering roughly 13%. Sequences were obtained from PBMCs. This TCR came from a middle-aged woman in good health. Some clones in this sample may be carry-over from other donors' samples. This chain links TRBV5-1 with TRBJ2-7; 8 positions match TRBD1. This CDR3 is CASSLRTGYDEQYF. In DNA form, the CDR3 reads TGCGCCAGCAGCTTGAGGACAGGGTACGACGAGCAGTACTTC.